A selection of T cell receptor beta chains follows, all from one sample in a study of blood T cells in healthy people across ages. TCRdb recomputed calls from the 5' RACE reads with MiXCR, one row per CDR3 protein. The sample consists of over a million distinct CDR3 sequences, 20% to 25% of them appearing once. These data were likewise used in another study, on T cells of mothers and their children.

Sample: blood. Source of these receptors: a girl aged 2-10 years in good health. CDR3s include the opening cysteine and the closing phenylalanine or tryptophan. A D gene is named only where the DNA matches it firmly. Not all rows give a size; the values are once, few, many and, for expanded clones, a class.

>NA|NA|TRBV20-1|TRBJ2-4
CSARDLEGDGKNIQYF
TGCAGTGCTAGAGATCTCGAGGGAGACGGCAAAAACATTCAGTACTTC
>few|TRBD2|TRBV5-1|TRBJ2-1
CASSFSSGGTSNEQFF
TGCGCCAGCAGCTTTTCTAGCGGGGGGACAAGCAATGAGCAGTTCTTC
>few|NA|TRBV6-6|TRBJ2-7
CASLRGGGDHEQYF
TGTGCCAGCCTGCGGGGCGGGGGCGACCACGAGCAGTACTTC
>few|NA|TRBV6-5|TRBJ2-1
CASSELGPMGEQFF
TGTGCCAGCAGTGAACTCGGCCCGATGGGTGAGCAGTTCTTC
>NA|TRBD2|TRBV15|TRBJ2-3
CATSRPTSGRDTQYF
TGTGCCACCAGCAGACCGACTAGCGGGAGAGATACGCAGTATTTT
>NA|NA|TRBV2|TRBJ2-2
CASGPGHGSANTGELFF
TGTGCCAGCGGTCCAGGACACGGGTCTGCGAACACCGGGGAGCTGTTTTTT
>NA|TRBD1|TRBV7-9|TRBJ1-2
CASTQPGQATYF
TGTGCCAGCACCCAACCGGGACAGGCAACCTACTTC
>few|NA|TRBV20-1|TRBJ2-1
CSARDRPRSPSYNEQFF
TGCAGTGCTAGAGATAGACCGCGTTCCCCCTCCTACAATGAGCAGTTCTTC
>NA|TRBD2|TRBV27|TRBJ2-3
CASSSKLAVGTDTQYF
TGTGCCAGCAGTTCTAAACTAGCGGTCGGCACAGATACGCAGTATTTT
>many|NA|TRBV3-1|TRBJ1-2
CASSQGVGGYTF
TGTGCCAGCAGCCAAGGGGTAGGTGGCTACACCTTC
>NA|TRBD1|TRBV7-2|TRBJ1-6
CASSRMTGVYNSPLHF
TGTGCCAGCAGCCGTATGACAGGGGTATATAATTCACCCCTCCACTTT
>NA|NA|TRBV24-1|TRBJ2-2
CATSDVRGPTGELFF
TGTGCCACCAGTGACGTCCGGGGCCCAACCGGGGAGCTGTTTTTT
>NA|TRBD2|TRBV7-8|TRBJ2-1
CASSPSSGTSVNEQFF
TGTGCCAGCAGCCCTTCCTCCGGGACTAGCGTCAATGAGCAGTTCTTC
>few|TRBD1|TRBV28|TRBJ1-4
CASSLGLRQGGEKLFF
TGTGCCAGCAGTTTAGGGTTAAGACAGGGTGGTGAAAAACTGTTTTTT
>NA|NA|TRBV3-1|TRBJ2-7
CASSQGAASTYEQYF
TGTGCCAGCAGCCAAGGAGCGGCTTCCACCTACGAGCAGTACTTC
>NA|NA|TRBV3-1|TRBJ2-7
CASSQSTGREQYF
TGTGCCAGCAGCCAATCGACAGGACGCGAGCAGTACTTC
>NA|NA|TRBV7-6|TRBJ2-1
CASSSYTSYNEQFF
TGTGCCAGCAGCTCCTATACTAGCTACAATGAGCAGTTCTTC
>NA|NA|TRBV2|TRBJ2-1
CASSFTRYNEQFF
TGTGCCAGCAGTTTTACTAGGTACAATGAGCAGTTCTTC
>NA|NA|TRBV5-5|TRBJ2-1
CASSLRGDGYEQFF
TGTGCCAGCAGCTTGCGCGGGGATGGGTATGAGCAGTTCTTC
>few|TRBD2|TRBV12-3/TRBV12-4|TRBJ2-5
CASSILAGLDRGTQYF
TGTGCCAGCAGCATACTAGCGGGGCTAGATCGAGGGACCCAGTACTTC
>NA|NA|TRBV19|TRBJ1-2
CASSRTGIDYGYTF
TGTGCCAGTAGCCGTACAGGGATCGACTATGGCTACACCTTC
>few|TRBD2|TRBV24-1|TRBJ2-5
CATSDPANSLAGGETQYF
TGTGCCACCAGTGATCCCGCCAACTCACTAGCGGGAGGAGAGACCCAGTACTTC
>NA|NA|TRBV28|TRBJ2-6
CASRGRTAPPGANVLTF
TGTGCCAGCAGGGGCCGGACTGCTCCTCCTGGGGCCAACGTCCTGACTTTC
>NA|NA|TRBV12-3/TRBV12-4|TRBJ2-1
CASSFPSNEQFF
TGTGCCAGCAGTTTTCCCTCCAATGAGCAGTTCTTC